A selection of T cell receptor beta chains follows, all from one sample in a study of T cell changes during pregnancy in multiple sclerosis. TCRdb's table, derived via immunoSEQ multiplex PCR, lists solely in-frame clones and lacks some. The profile shows approximately 43,000 clones, around 93% of them singletons. The specimen comprised CD8+ T cells from peripheral blood mononuclear cells, sampled after pregnancy. The source of these receptors is a female donor with multiple sclerosis, enrolled in a pregnancy study. The CDR3 runs from the conserved cysteine through the conserved F or W. D genes are given only for firm matches.

j_call d_call v_call cdr3_aa
TRBJ2-7 - TRBV7-6 CASSSSRAGINYEQYF
TRBJ2-3 TRBD2 TRBV5-8 CASSSRAGGRGDTQYF
TRBJ2-3 - TRBV7-6 CASSLGHHLSTDTQYF
TRBJ2-1 TRBD2 TRBV5-8 CASSTGLAYGDEQFF
TRBJ2-3 - TRBV27 CASTRSIGGGAEDTQYF
TRBJ1-3 TRBD1 TRBV27 CASSLRTGPSNTIYF
TRBJ2-4 TRBD1 TRBV29-1 CSVVTDRGNIQYF
TRBJ2-7 TRBD1 TRBV5-5 CASSSLPGTAPGYEQYF
TRBJ1-4 TRBD1 TRBV9 CASSARTGTNEKLFF
TRBJ2-1 TRBD2 TRBV10-2 CASSESIEKREGLNEQFF
TRBJ2-7 TRBD2 TRBV7-2 CASSLSSGYEQYF
TRBJ2-7 - TRBV4-3 CASSQDIIEGVPIYEQYF
TRBJ2-3 TRBD2 TRBV13 CASSPGLRLTDTQYF
TRBJ2-2 TRBD2 TRBV15 CATSSLAGPLVLNTGELFF
TRBJ2-1 TRBD1 TRBV27 CASSLSRGDSPYNEQFF
TRBJ2-3 TRBD1 TRBV28 CALGQGVTDTQYF
TRBJ1-1 TRBD1 TRBV19 CASSTGGSGTEAFF
TRBJ2-1 TRBD1 TRBV5-1 CASSLMGTGVYNEQFF
TRBJ2-1 TRBD1 TRBV7-9 CASSRTGTNEQFF
TRBJ2-7 - TRBV5-4 CASSSGTYEQYF
TRBJ2-1 TRBD1 TRBV11-2 CASSSYRGLLEDNEQFF
TRBJ2-5 TRBD1 TRBV14 CASSLQLGTGGFETQYF
TRBJ1-5 - TRBV27 CASSPHNQPQHF
TRBJ1-2 - TRBV7-9 CASSLGGGTNYGYTF
TRBJ2-3 - TRBV7-9 CATSKNSQVPSTDTQYF
TRBJ2-1 - TRBV4-1 CASSHSGTLGSEQFF
TRBJ1-3 TRBD1 TRBV6-6 CASRHDRASGNTIYF
TRBJ2-5 TRBD2 TRBV7-6 CASSLGELAGAVKTQYF
TRBJ2-1 TRBD2 TRBV2 CASSEGREGYNEQFF
TRBJ2-1 TRBD1 TRBV5-1 CASSLEQGAYNEQFF
TRBJ2-2 TRBD2 TRBV4-3 CASSQDLAGGTTGELFF
TRBJ1-2 - TRBV28 CASSLGGNPGMGYTF
TRBJ1-2 - TRBV10-2 CASSEELTYGYTF
TRBJ1-5 - TRBV4-1 CASSQGGSYSNQPQHF
TRBJ2-2 TRBD1 TRBV7-2 CASSFSGGGTGELFF
TRBJ2-1 - TRBV6-4 CASSVSPSSYNEQFF
TRBJ2-3 TRBD2 TRBV9 CASSAGGGPDTQYF
TRBJ2-1 TRBD1 TRBV7-6 CASSPWRDRVDEQFF
TRBJ2-1 TRBD1 TRBV4-1 CASSHIGQGLNEQFF
TRBJ1-2 - TRBV9 CASSVGGHLGGYTF
TRBJ2-7 - TRBV7-2 CASSLGRGISYEQYF
TRBJ2-2 - TRBV27 CASSRGQNTGELFF
TRBJ2-7 - TRBV7-9 CASTLASYEQYF
TRBJ1-5 TRBD1 TRBV27 CASSSLTGLQPQHF
TRBJ1-1 - TRBV4-1 CASSQEPPASNTEAFF
TRBJ2-3 TRBD2 TRBV27 CASSSARLAGITDTQYF
TRBJ2-3 - TRBV7-3 CASTSSVPDTQYF
TRBJ1-3 TRBD1 TRBV6-1 CASSPTGIGNTIYF
TRBJ2-7 - TRBV4-3 CASSAGVGSYEQYF
TRBJ1-2 - TRBV6-5 CASSPSRGHGYTF
TRBJ1-2 - TRBV7-9 CASSFTGVSNYGYTF
TRBJ2-7 TRBD2 TRBV28 CASSSRTSGKKLDEQYF
TRBJ1-5 - TRBV7-6 CASSPGPFGGNQPQHF
TRBJ1-2 TRBD1 TRBV27 CASSPGQASPYGYTF
TRBJ1-5 TRBD1 TRBV2 CASSEHPGQGFQPQHF
TRBJ2-1 TRBD2 TRBV9 CASSVGERGGNEQFF